The following is a T cell receptor (beta chain) sequence with its context. Its antigen is not known. These data originate in a study of cytomegalovirus exposure and HLA in healthy donors. Turning to the study itself: Among about 190 million T cells, an earlier analysis found about 110 million unique TCR beta sequences. Study-level results: At a 0.05 false discovery rate, a later analysis found 18,000 or so TCR beta sequences to be associated with HLA alleles. TRBV6-2, TRBV6-3 and some other V segments were unresolvable in 87-base-pair reads.

The CDR3 is 14 residues long. Germline trimming cut 3 bases from V and 7 bases from J; bases unmatched to any gene: 6. Germline V gives CDR1 ENHRY, CDR2 SYGVKD. Both 60 Vbeta primers and 13 Jbeta primers went into the PCR. Method: immunoSEQ multiplex PCR; TCRdb's copy keeps in-frame clones and lacks some. The table includes approximately 110,000 clones, 77% detected once. This clonotype was sampled from a human donor in good health. The sequenced sample consisted of PBMCs. The chain carries TRBV10-3 and TRBJ2-1, with TRBD2 matching 7 bases. The CDR3 DNA follows: TGTGCCATCAGTGAATTTACGCGGGGGAATGAGCAGTTCTTC. Residues: CAISEFTRGNEQFF.